The source of this TCR beta chain is a study of T cell responses to AZD1222 COVID-19 vaccine (dated by TCRdb to 2020 to 2022). For the study in its entirety: AZD1222 recipients with second doses at about 4 weeks or about 12 weeks were pooled, because spike-specific TCR depth and breadth did not differ between schedules. TCR sequencing was performed for approximately 240 trial participants, of whom about 200 were given two doses of AZD1222 and 26 were given two doses of MenACWY control vaccine. Trial participants were enrolled by age into 18-55, 56-69 and 70-plus year subgroups, with approximately 160, 26 and 62 TCR-sequenced participants respectively. Beyond this particular receptor, the publication reports: The 56-69-year group was small, and its depth increase did not reach significance, likely because of low power. A significant rise in spike-specific TCR breadth and depth was observed after two AZD1222 doses relative to day 0 and relative to MenACWY recipients. Because no samples from the day 14 peak response were available, repertoires could be characterized only after the peak T cell response. Reportedly, close to half of the unique spike-specific TCRs recognized epitopes lying outside the regions that are mutated in the B.1.351 and B.1.1.7 variants. The whole spike protein was spanned by vaccine-associated CD4 TCRs, and dominant responses were seen in regions 160-218 and 743-854. Participants were mostly white British, with more females than males. The authors suggested clonal diversity may have been underestimated. Conclusions about previously exposed vaccinees were limited because only six AZD1222 recipients were SARS-CoV-2 seropositive at baseline.

In the germline V gene, CDR1 corresponds to SGHTA and CDR2 to FQGNSA. The V and J ends are trimmed by 2 bases and 4 bases, leaving 11 bases between them. The CDR3 runs 15 residues from the cysteine to the phenylalanine. Of the read, only the CDR3 DNA is kept; its 45 bases are in frame from base 1. Reading the label with the study, this specimen's time point is: baseline before first vaccination. Samples from vaccinated people were obtained from the UK trials COV001 and COV002, which included a single-blind randomized controlled phase 2/3 trial of AZD1222 (ChAdOx1 nCoV-19) in healthy adults. For TCRbeta chain sequencing, PBMC samples from trial participants were taken at day 0 and at day 28 after the second dose. As regards this clone: Its antigen target is currently unknown. Base quality data are lacking; no much larger clone is found one base away.

The CDR3 regions of human TCRbeta chains were subjected to immunosequencing. Concerning the study's data processing: Repertoire TCRs were matched against a reference library of SARS-CoV-2-specific TCRs generated with the MIRA antigen-specificity platform. Breadth was defined as the fraction of unique TCRs that were SARS-CoV-2-associated, and depth was defined as the fraction of total T cells that were SARS-CoV-2-associated. Using the MIRA data, every spike-specific TCR was mapped to the spike region that the TCR reacted to and assigned to either a CD4 or a CD8 class. Log10-transformed breadth and depth values were compared by one-way ANOVA with Sidak's multiple comparisons tests. In its TCRdb copy, this immuneACCESS table keeps in-frame sequences only and misses some clones. Where compared with another copy, unresolved V genes explain less than half of these, and the others have no known cause. That table supplies the V and J calls and clone size; D and trimming were determined from the DNA. The sample table shows 94,000 or so clones, and 80% to 90% are seen once. Roughly 1.7% of the sample goes to the ten largest clones.

The chain was built from TRBV7-2 and TRBJ1-4; the D gene is perhaps TRBD1, on 5 matching bases. The source is an adult in good health. Sequenced material: peripheral blood, taken on day 0 of AZD1222 vaccination. DNA sequence: TGTGCCAGCAGCTTAAACCGGGGGGGTAATGAAAAACTGTTTTTT. Translated, this gives CASSLNRGGNEKLFF.